Shown below are 13 T cell receptor beta chains from a single sample sequenced in a study of blood T cell repertoires in COVID-19. The method was immunoSEQ multiplex PCR; TCRdb's version includes in-frame clones alone and lacks a portion of them. The sample holds fewer than 200,000 clones; approximately 88% are singletons and the top ten take more than 7%. Sequencing was performed on peripheral blood. The origin of the receptors is a woman older than 75 with active or convalescent COVID-19.

The J gene is TRBJ1-5, the V gene TRBV27, with 7 bases lining up with TRBD1. J was trimmed by 3 bases and V by 5 bases; bases with no gene match: 7. CDR1 and CDR2 (germline): MNHEY, SMNVEV (reference sequence). The CDR3 loop spans 15 amino acids. CDR3 sequence: CASSPRDSNNQPQHF. CDR3 coding DNA: TGTGCCAGCAGTCCGCGGGACAGCAACAATCAGCCCCAGCATTTT.

The J gene is TRBJ2-7, the V gene TRBV4-2, with TRBD2 matching 10 bases. The CDR3 is 19 amino acids. Trimming at V came to 3 bases and at J to 0 bases, leaving 14 bases not matched to a gene. Germline V CDR1 and CDR2: LGHNA, YNFKEQ. CDR3 residues: CASSHPWSAGGLSSYEQYF. The CDR3 DNA follows: TGTGCCAGCAGCCATCCTTGGTCAGCGGGGGGGCTCAGCTCCTACGAGCAGTACTTC.

The chain uses TRBV2 and TRBJ1-5; 7 nucleotides agree with TRBD1. With V trimmed by 4 bases and J by 6 bases, 9 bases remained unmatched. The germline V gene has CDR1 SNHLY and CDR2 FYNNEI. The CDR3 runs 15 residues. Written as DNA, the CDR3 is TGTGCCAGCAGTGCCGGACAGGTTGGTTTTCAGCCCCAGCATTTT. It encodes CASSAGQVGFQPQHF. Supplemented by reference TRBV2 and TRBJ1-5, the full variable domain reads EPEVTQTPSHQVTQMGQEVILRCVPISNHLYFYWYRQILGQKVEFLVSFYNNEISEKSEIFDDQFSVERPDGSNFTLKIRSTKLEDSAMYFCASSAGQVGFQPQHFGDGTRLSIL.

CDR3 in amino acids: CAISEFWGEGNTGELFF. Here the CDR3 DNA reads TGTGCCATCAGTGAGTTCTGGGGAGAGGGTAACACCGGGGAGCTGTTTTTT. The chain links TRBV10-3 to TRBJ2-2, with a tentative D call TRBD2 (5 bases). The V gene lost 1 base and the J gene lost 2 bases, with 14 bases spanning the gap. The CDR3 has 17 residues. Germline values: CDR1 ENHRY, CDR2 SYGVKD.

The J gene is TRBJ2-3, the V gene TRBV5-4; 15 bases are a match to TRBD2. Germline V gene sequence: CDR1 SGHNT, CDR2 YYREEE (reference sequence). V lost 4 bases and J lost 0; bases outside the gene matches: 9. The CDR3 has 19 amino acids. The CDR3 reads CASSPNGLAGGPSTDTQYF. In DNA, the CDR3 is TGTGCCAGCAGCCCGAACGGACTAGCGGGGGGGCCCAGCACAGATACGCAGTATTTT.

The chain uses TRBV6-2 or TRBV6-3 and TRBJ1-4; 8 bases align to TRBD1. Germline-derived CDR1 and CDR2 are MNHEY and SVGEGT. This CDR3 region has 14 residues. V lost 5 bases to trimming and J lost 10 bases; unmatched junction nucleotides: 9. The CDR3 reads CASSPGQVPSKLFF. For the CDR3, the DNA is TGTGCCAGCAGTCCGGGACAGGTCCCGTCAAAACTGTTTTTT.

V gene TRBV20-1 combines with J gene TRBJ2-3; 7 bases are shared with TRBD2. The germline CDR1 and CDR2 sequences are DFQATT and SNEGSKA (reference sequence). The CDR3 extends over 16 amino acids. The V segment lost 3 bases and the J segment 2 bases; nucleotides outside the gene matches: 11. In nucleotides, the CDR3 is TGCAGTGCTAGTAGCCCGGAAGCGGGGTTCACAGATACGCAGTATTTT. This codes for CSASSPEAGFTDTQYF.

The chain carries TRBV25-1 and TRBJ1-6, with D possibly matching TRBD1 (6 bases). CDR1 and CDR2 from the germline V gene are MGHDK and SYGVNS. Trimming left V 3 bases short and J 12 bases short, with 12 bases between. There are 13 residues in the CDR3. CDR3 protein: CASSDGQPQPLHF. The CDR3, as DNA: TGTGCCAGCAGTGATGGACAGCCTCAACCCCTCCACTTT.

The chain couples TRBV5-1 to TRBJ1-1; D not resolved. The CDR3 loop spans 14 amino acids. The V gene lost 2 bases and the J gene lost 0 bases, with 8 bases spanning the gap. Germline CDR1 SGHRS, CDR2 YFSETQ. The DNA for the CDR3 is TGCGCCAGCAGCTTATTAACTGTGAACACTGAAGCTTTCTTT. It codes for CASSLLTVNTEAFF.

The V and J genes are TRBV7-2 and TRBJ1-6; possible D gene TRBD1, 6 bases. The CDR3 has 16 amino acids. V gave up 6 bases and J gave up 2 bases, with 14 bases separating them. Germline-derived CDR1 and CDR2 are SGHTA and FQGNSA. The CDR3 sequence: CASRNRAGAYNSPLHF. The CDR3 DNA follows: TGTGCCAGCAGGAACAGGGCGGGGGCCTATAATTCACCCCTCCACTTT.

CDR3 in DNA: TGTGCCAGCAGCTTGTACGCAGGGGGCATTTCACCCCTCCACTTT. Translation gives CASSLYAGGISPLHF. The V and J genes are TRBV5-6 and TRBJ1-6; TRBD1 agrees at 8 bases. The CDR3 consists of 15 residues. Germline assignment: CDR1 SGHDT and CDR2 YYEEEE. Trimming removed 1 base from V and 9 bases from J; junction bases left unmatched: 6.

The chain combines TRBV7-2 with TRBJ2-7; perhaps TRBD2 as D (5 bases). Per the germline V gene, CDR1 is SGHTA and CDR2 is FQGNSA. Between the trimmed V and J ends, which lost 5 bases and 4 bases, there was a span of 18 bases. The CDR3 is 15 residues long. CDR3 protein: CASSPSLGERYEQYF. The CDR3 DNA follows: TGTGCCAGCAGCCCTAGCCTTGGGGAGAGGTACGAGCAGTACTTC.

J is TRBJ1-1 and V is TRBV6-2 or TRBV6-3, with TRBD1 matching 8 bases. The CDR3 is made up of 18 amino acids. CDR1 is MNHEY and CDR2 is SVGEGT in the germline V gene. The trim removed 2 bases at V and 4 bases at J, leaving 15 bases unmatched. The CDR3 DNA is TGTGCCAGCAGTTACGTTCAGGGGGCGACTCAGAGGGGCACTGAAGCTTTCTTT. Its translation: CASSYVQGATQRGTEAFF.